This TCR beta chain was recovered during a study of cytotoxic CD8 clonotypes in ibrutinib-treated CLL. Turning to this clone: Its antigen remains unidentified.

Extraction of 1.5 to 2.5 micrograms of genomic DNA from cryopreserved PBMCs supplied material for TCR beta libraries. The repertoire was sequenced with immunoSEQ multiplex PCR; TCRdb's copy has only in-frame clones and lacks some. Of 250,000 or so clones detected, 60% to 75% appear once; the ten largest clones hold about 16%. Findings and caveats of the study: Baseline levels were approached again at progression, after clonality had risen at ibrutinib response. Public clonotypes (which were uncommon) either contracted or remained stable on treatment.

Sequenced here: PBMCs, sampled after 24 months of ibrutinib treatment. The source of this sequence is a human donor with chronic lymphocytic leukemia.

This CDR3 reads CNMSGSRTDEQYF. The CDR3 DNA follows: TGCAACATGAGCGGGAGTAGGACAGACGAGCAGTACTTC. The V call is TRBV29-1, the J call TRBJ2-7, with 8 bases lining up with TRBD2. CDR3 size: 13 residues. CDR1 and CDR2 from the germline V gene are SQVTM and ANQGSEA.